This T cell receptor beta chain stems from a study of blood T cell repertoires in COVID-19. Allocation to cohorts depended on clinical history reported by the participants. The CDR3 has 13 amino acids. Trimming left V 7 bases short and J 8 bases short, with 14 bases between. Germline lookup yields CDR1 MDHEN and CDR2 SYDVKM. Per the authors' pipeline: The assay estimated nucleated cells by amplifying reference gene primers. Method: immunoSEQ multiplex PCR; TCRdb's copy keeps in-frame clones and lacks some. Clone size and the V and J calls come from that table; the DNA yielded D and trimming. Found here are 350,000 to 550,000 clones, about 85% of them singletons; the top ten hold about 2%.

This sequence joins TRBV28 and TRBJ1-4, with D possibly matching TRBD1 (6 bases). Sequencing was done on a sample of PBMCs or T cells enriched from blood (not recorded which). This receptor was obtained from a woman aged 18-29 years with acute COVID-19. The CDR3 region is CASTRGLGEKLFF. The CDR3 DNA reads TGTGCCAGCACAAGGGGGTTAGGGGAAAAACTGTTTTTT.